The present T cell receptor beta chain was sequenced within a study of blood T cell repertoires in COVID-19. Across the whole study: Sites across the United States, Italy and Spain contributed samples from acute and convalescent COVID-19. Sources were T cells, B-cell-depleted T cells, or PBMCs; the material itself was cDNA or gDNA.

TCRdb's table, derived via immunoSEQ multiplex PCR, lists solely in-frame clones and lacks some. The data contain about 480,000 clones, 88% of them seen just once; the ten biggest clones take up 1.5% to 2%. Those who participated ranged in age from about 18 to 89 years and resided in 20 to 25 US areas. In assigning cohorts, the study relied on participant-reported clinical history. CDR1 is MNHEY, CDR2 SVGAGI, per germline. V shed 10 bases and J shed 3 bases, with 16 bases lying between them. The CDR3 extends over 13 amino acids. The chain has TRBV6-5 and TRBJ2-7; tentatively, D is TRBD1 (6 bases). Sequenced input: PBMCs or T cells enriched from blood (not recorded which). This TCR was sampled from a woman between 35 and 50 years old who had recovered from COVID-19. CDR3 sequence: CATKGSGDYEQYF. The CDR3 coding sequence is TGTGCCACCAAGGGGTCAGGGGACTACGAGCAGTACTTC.